This TCR beta chain was retrieved from a study of identical twins. TCRdb recomputed calls from the 5' RACE reads with MiXCR, one row per CDR3 protein. The table has about 790,000 distinct CDR3 sequences, around a sixth seen once. The V gene's germline CDR1 is SGHRS and CDR2 YFSETQ. This CDR3 contains 15 residues. Trimming shortened V by 4 bases and J by 0 bases, and 11 bases separated the two germline ends. In its sample, this clonotype was seen a few times. These data also formed part of another study, on T cells expressing NK-cell markers. That study adds: According to the study, TCR beta repertoires originated from sorted CD3+CD56+NKG2C+, CD3+CD56+NKG2C- and CD3+CD56-NKG2C+ T cells.

The receptor was derived from a woman between 18 and 30 years old in good health. The V and J genes are TRBV5-1 and TRBJ2-1; D not resolved. Sequencing was done on a sample of PBMCs. The CDR3 DNA reads as TGCGCCAGCAGCCCAACCGAGAGCTCCTACAATGAGCAGTTCTTC. Its translation is CASSPTESSYNEQFF.